Below are 5 T cell receptor beta chains sequenced from a single sample in a study of OX40 agonist ivuxolimab in advanced cancers. TCRdb's table, derived via immunoSEQ multiplex PCR, lists solely in-frame clones and lacks some. Of more than 10,000 clones listed, 84% are singletons. Sequenced here: CD4+ or CD8+ T cells sorted from blood, sampled in a trial of the OX40 agonist ivuxolimab. The receptors stem from an adult with an advanced solid tumor such as melanoma, head and neck, liver or kidney cancer.

Comments on this clone: Different DNA sequences within this sample yield the same CDR3. The gene calls are TRBV5-1 and TRBJ2-5; perhaps TRBD1 as D (6 bases). The germline V gene encodes CDR1 SGHRS and CDR2 YFSETQ. There are 13 residues in the CDR3. The ends were cut back, 8 bases at V and 1 base at J, with 12 bases in the middle. CDR3 in DNA: TGCGCCAGTTCCAGAGGGGGCCAAGAGACCCAGTACTTC. Protein: CASSRGGQETQYF. The complete variable domain, with remaining parts taken from reference TRBV5-1 and TRBJ2-5, reads KAGVTQTPRYLIKTRGQQVTLSCSPISGHRSVSWYQQTPGQGLQFLFEYFSETQRNKGNFPGRFSGRQFSNSRSEMNVSTLELGDSALYLCASSRGGQETQYFGPGTRLLVL.

The genes are TRBV4-1 and TRBJ1-1; D is possibly TRBD1 (6 bases). V was pared by 4 bases and J by 1 base, with 10 bases between. CDR1 MGHRA and CDR2 YSYEKL come from the germline V gene. The CDR3 is made up of 14 amino acids. The CDR3 DNA reads as TGCGCCAGCAGCCCCCTACAGGGGAACACTGAAGCTTTCTTT. Amino acid sequence: CASSPLQGNTEAFF.

J is TRBJ1-1 and V is TRBV4-1; D is unresolved. Trimming cost V 3 bases and J 4 bases, with 12 bases left between them. Germline V gene sequence: CDR1 MGHRA, CDR2 YSYEKL. This CDR3 is built from 14 residues. As DNA, the CDR3 is TGCGCCAGCAGCCAGGGCAGTCTGGGCACTGAAGCTTTCTTT. Protein sequence: CASSQGSLGTEAFF.

In the case of this clone: The same CDR3 also results from other DNA sequences found in this sample. The chain has TRBV6-5 and TRBJ1-1; D perhaps matches TRBD1 (5 bases). This CDR3 has 14 residues. CDR1 is MNHEY and CDR2 is SVGAGI in the germline V gene. V shed 2 bases and J shed 1 base, with 8 bases lying between them. DNA of the CDR3: TGTGCCAGCAGTTACATCGGGGGGAACACTGAAGCTTTCTTT. Protein sequence: CASSYIGGNTEAFF.

The V and J genes are TRBV9 and TRBJ2-5; 7 bases align to TRBD2. The V and J ends lost 0 bases and 1 base, in that order; junction bases with no gene match: 6. This CDR3 spans 16 amino acids. Germline values: CDR1 SGDLS, CDR2 YYNGEE. The CDR3 loop reads CASSVEGEGSQETQYF. The DNA for the CDR3 is TGTGCCAGCAGCGTAGAAGGGGAGGGGTCCCAAGAGACCCAGTACTTC.